A selection of T cell receptor beta chains follows, all from one sample in a study of blood T cell repertoires in COVID-19. The repertoire was sequenced with immunoSEQ multiplex PCR; TCRdb's copy has only in-frame clones and lacks some. The sample has about 130,000 clones; 92% are singletons. Sample: peripheral blood. The receptors stem from a man aged 50-59 years with COVID-19, enrolled during active disease. Both conserved end residues are part of each CDR3. The D gene is left open where the match is weak. Rows give clone size only sometimes, using once, few, many, or a class for an expanded clone.

clone size: NA
CDR3 length: 14
J gene: TRBJ1-2
D gene: NA
V gene: TRBV7-2
CDR3 protein: CASSRTGQLYGYTF
CDR3 DNA: TGTGCCAGCAGTAGAACGGGACAACTCTATGGCTACACCTTC

clone size: NA
CDR3 length: 15
J gene: TRBJ1-2
D gene: NA
V gene: TRBV6-5
CDR3 protein: CAHNEKDSPPYGYTF
CDR3 DNA: TGTGCCCACAACGAGAAGGACAGTCCCCCCTATGGCTACACCTTC

clone size: NA
CDR3 length: 15
J gene: TRBJ1-2
D gene: TRBD1
V gene: TRBV27
CDR3 protein: CASSFLTGQGKGYTF
CDR3 DNA: TGTGCCAGCAGTTTCCTTACTGGACAGGGAAAGGGCTACACCTTC

clone size: once
CDR3 length: 14
J gene: TRBJ2-2
D gene: NA
V gene: TRBV7-8
CDR3 protein: CASSLASGAGELFF
CDR3 DNA: TGTGCCAGCAGCTTGGCCTCGGGGGCCGGGGAGCTGTTTTTT

clone size: NA
CDR3 length: 16
J gene: TRBJ1-3
D gene: TRBD1
V gene: TRBV5-1
CDR3 protein: CASSLTGDLTGNTIYF
CDR3 DNA: TGCGCCAGCAGCTTGACAGGGGACCTAACAGGGAACACCATATATTTT

clone size: once
CDR3 length: 15
J gene: TRBJ2-1
D gene: TRBD2
V gene: TRBV10-3
CDR3 protein: CAITASGSSYNEQFF
CDR3 DNA: TGTGCCATCACGGCTAGCGGGAGCTCCTACAATGAGCAGTTCTTC

clone size: NA
CDR3 length: 13
J gene: TRBJ2-5
D gene: NA
V gene: TRBV29-1
CDR3 protein: CSVGQTTQETQYF
CDR3 DNA: TGCAGCGTCGGACAGACAACTCAAGAGACCCAGTACTTC

clone size: once
CDR3 length: 14
J gene: TRBJ1-2
D gene: NA
V gene: TRBV6-5
CDR3 protein: CASRTGDRWGGYTF
CDR3 DNA: TGTGCCAGCAGAACAGGAGACAGGTGGGGCGGCTACACCTTC

clone size: NA
CDR3 length: 11
J gene: TRBJ2-7
D gene: NA
V gene: TRBV12-3/TRBV12-4
CDR3 protein: CASSLHYEQYF
CDR3 DNA: TGTGCCAGCAGTTTACACTACGAGCAGTACTTC

clone size: NA
CDR3 length: 13
J gene: TRBJ1-1
D gene: TRBD1
V gene: TRBV19
CDR3 protein: CASSRDRATEAFF
CDR3 DNA: TGTGCCAGTAGTCGGGACAGGGCTACTGAAGCTTTCTTT

clone size: NA
CDR3 length: 14
J gene: TRBJ2-5
D gene: TRBD1
V gene: TRBV18
CDR3 protein: CASSPGQGLETQYF
CDR3 DNA: TGTGCCAGCTCCCCGGGACAGGGGTTGGAGACCCAGTACTTC

clone size: NA
CDR3 length: 12
J gene: TRBJ1-2
D gene: NA
V gene: TRBV5-1
CDR3 protein: CASSLEANGYTF
CDR3 DNA: TGCGCCAGCAGCTTGGAAGCTAATGGCTACACCTTC

clone size: NA
CDR3 length: 14
J gene: TRBJ1-2
D gene: NA
V gene: TRBV7-8
CDR3 protein: CASSLGDSGYGYTF
CDR3 DNA: TGTGCCAGCAGCTTAGGAGACAGTGGTTATGGCTACACCTTC

clone size: NA
CDR3 length: 16
J gene: TRBJ1-1
D gene: NA
V gene: TRBV7-9
CDR3 protein: CASSLGVGAANTEAFF
CDR3 DNA: TGTGCCAGCAGCTTAGGTGTTGGAGCAGCGAACACTGAAGCTTTCTTT

clone size: NA
CDR3 length: 18
J gene: TRBJ2-4
D gene: TRBD2
V gene: TRBV7-3
CDR3 protein: CASSSTGYSGSGKNIQYF
CDR3 DNA: TGTGCCAGCAGCTCCACAGGGTATAGCGGGAGTGGCAAAAACATTCAGTACTTC

clone size: NA
CDR3 length: 14
J gene: TRBJ1-6
D gene: NA
V gene: TRBV19
CDR3 protein: CASSNGREGSPLHF
CDR3 DNA: TGTGCCAGTAGTAACGGCAGGGAAGGTTCACCCCTCCACTTT

clone size: NA
CDR3 length: 14
J gene: TRBJ2-7
D gene: NA
V gene: TRBV7-2
CDR3 protein: CASSKDRSSYEQYF
CDR3 DNA: TGTGCCAGCAGCAAAGACAGGAGCTCCTACGAGCAGTACTTC

clone size: NA
CDR3 length: 13
J gene: TRBJ2-7
D gene: NA
V gene: TRBV5-4
CDR3 protein: CASSSGSGYEQYF
CDR3 DNA: TGTGCCAGCAGCTCGGGGAGCGGTTACGAGCAGTACTTC

clone size: NA
CDR3 length: 16
J gene: TRBJ2-1
D gene: TRBD2
V gene: TRBV4-2
CDR3 protein: CASSQATSGTYNEQFF
CDR3 DNA: TGTGCCAGCAGCCAGGCGACTAGCGGGACATACAATGAGCAGTTCTTC

clone size: NA
CDR3 length: 16
J gene: TRBJ2-1
D gene: TRBD2
V gene: TRBV5-1
CDR3 protein: CASSLAGGSSYNEQFF
CDR3 DNA: TGCGCCAGCAGCTTGGCGGGGGGGAGCAGCTACAATGAGCAGTTCTTC

clone size: NA
CDR3 length: 14
J gene: TRBJ2-7
D gene: TRBD1
V gene: TRBV7-9
CDR3 protein: CASSLIGQGSEQYF
CDR3 DNA: TGTGCCAGCAGCTTAATAGGACAGGGCTCCGAGCAGTACTTC

clone size: NA
CDR3 length: 14
J gene: TRBJ2-7
D gene: NA
V gene: TRBV11-2
CDR3 protein: CASSRGGIGYEQYF
CDR3 DNA: TGTGCCAGCAGTAGGGGGGGGATAGGCTACGAGCAGTACTTC

clone size: NA
CDR3 length: 13
J gene: TRBJ2-2
D gene: NA
V gene: TRBV5-6
CDR3 protein: CASSLAWSGELFF
CDR3 DNA: TGTGCCAGCAGCTTAGCGTGGTCCGGGGAGCTGTTTTTT

clone size: NA
CDR3 length: 17
J gene: TRBJ2-4
D gene: TRBD2
V gene: TRBV27
CDR3 protein: CASSPRTSGTAKNIQYF
CDR3 DNA: TGTGCCAGCAGTCCTCGGACTAGCGGGACGGCCAAAAACATTCAGTACTTC

clone size: NA
CDR3 length: 14
J gene: TRBJ2-5
D gene: NA
V gene: TRBV28
CDR3 protein: CASKLQGHQETQYF
CDR3 DNA: TGTGCCAGCAAGCTACAGGGCCATCAAGAGACCCAGTACTTC

clone size: NA
CDR3 length: 16
J gene: TRBJ2-2
D gene: NA
V gene: TRBV11-2
CDR3 protein: CASSLWAGGGSGELFF
CDR3 DNA: TGTGCCAGCAGCTTATGGGCAGGGGGAGGTTCCGGGGAGCTGTTTTTT

clone size: NA
CDR3 length: 14
J gene: TRBJ1-2
D gene: TRBD1
V gene: TRBV11-2
CDR3 protein: CASSDGTGGYGYTF
CDR3 DNA: TGTGCCAGCAGCGATGGGACAGGGGGCTATGGCTACACCTTC

clone size: NA
CDR3 length: 11
J gene: TRBJ2-7
D gene: NA
V gene: TRBV27
CDR3 protein: CARPIEGEQYF
CDR3 DNA: TGTGCCAGACCGATAGAGGGCGAGCAGTACTTC

clone size: NA
CDR3 length: 15
J gene: TRBJ1-2
D gene: TRBD1
V gene: TRBV19
CDR3 protein: CASSTPRQGLGGYTF
CDR3 DNA: TGTGCCAGTAGTACCCCCCGACAGGGCTTGGGTGGCTACACCTTC

clone size: NA
CDR3 length: 17
J gene: TRBJ2-1
D gene: NA
V gene: TRBV21-1
CDR3 protein: CASPRLAGGPHYNEQFF
CDR3 DNA: TGTGCCAGCCCCCGACTAGCGGGAGGGCCCCACTACAATGAGCAGTTCTTC

clone size: NA
CDR3 length: 13
J gene: TRBJ2-3
D gene: TRBD1
V gene: TRBV28
CDR3 protein: CASMTGGTDTQYF
CDR3 DNA: TGTGCCAGCATGACAGGGGGCACAGATACGCAGTATTTT

clone size: NA
CDR3 length: 15
J gene: TRBJ2-6
D gene: NA
V gene: TRBV2
CDR3 protein: CASSENGYGANVLTF
CDR3 DNA: TGTGCCAGCAGTGAAAACGGGTACGGGGCCAACGTCCTGACTTTC

clone size: NA
CDR3 length: 13
J gene: TRBJ1-1
D gene: NA
V gene: TRBV10-1
CDR3 protein: CASRGDGNTEAFF
CDR3 DNA: TGCGCCAGCAGAGGAGACGGGAACACTGAAGCTTTCTTT

clone size: NA
CDR3 length: 14
J gene: TRBJ1-2
D gene: TRBD1
V gene: TRBV11-2
CDR3 protein: CASSLGTGIYGYTF
CDR3 DNA: TGTGCCAGCAGCTTAGGGACAGGGATTTATGGCTACACCTTC

clone size: once
CDR3 length: 16
J gene: TRBJ2-3
D gene: TRBD2
V gene: TRBV24-1
CDR3 protein: CATSDPTSGRADTQYF
CDR3 DNA: TGTGCCACCAGTGACCCCACTAGCGGGAGGGCTGATACGCAGTATTTT

clone size: NA
CDR3 length: 15
J gene: TRBJ2-2
D gene: TRBD2
V gene: TRBV7-9
CDR3 protein: CASLVGGANTGELFF
CDR3 DNA: TGTGCCAGCCTTGTGGGAGGGGCTAACACCGGGGAGCTGTTTTTT

clone size: NA
CDR3 length: 15
J gene: TRBJ1-3
D gene: NA
V gene: TRBV27
CDR3 protein: CASSPRGYSGNTIYF
CDR3 DNA: TGTGCCAGCAGTCCGCGGGGGTACTCTGGAAACACCATATATTTT